This TCR beta chain was found in a study of cytomegalovirus exposure and HLA in healthy donors (dated by TCRdb to about 2017). As for the study more broadly: An earlier analysis of approximately 600 of the donors reported 250 to 350 Gb of sequence data and more than 90 million unique TCR beta sequences from about 179 million T cells. Around 320 gigabases of sequencing data and approximately 85 million unique TCR sequences were included in an early release covering about 600 HLA-typed donors. The genetic ancestry cluster associated with self-reported Caucasian donors included around 76% of the 398 genotyped donors. The aim of the study was to test whether cataloging public T cell receptors could identify signatures of past pathogen exposure. Using immunosequencing, the study profiled T cell repertoires from 500 to 800 subjects and related those repertoires to cytomegalovirus serostatus. In addition to the first cohort of 666 subjects, a separate validation cohort of approximately 120 different subjects was used. To predict cytomegalovirus infection status, the study combined high-throughput TCR immunosequencing, statistical association of individual TCRs with disease status, and machine learning. A later analysis re-examined previously published TCR beta repertoires from roughly 720 donors and added high-resolution HLA genotyping to investigate patterns of TCR occurrence. Rather than using new phenotypic data, the later analysis identified candidate immune exposures from TCR beta sequences and from how often those sequences occurred across donors. An earlier analysis of a few hundred of the donors applied high-throughput TCR beta sequencing to assess whether each TCR beta V gene segment acted as functional or pseudogenic. Alongside the repertoire data, information on donor age, sex, ethnicity and CMV serostatus was compiled. A later genetic analysis used genome-wide SNP genotypes for about 55% of the 666 donors, treating that subset as a discovery cohort. All discovery cohort repertoires had been generated using a single sequencing platform. HLA typing included class I and class II loci at four-digit resolution. Typing coverage varied by locus: roughly 629-640 donors for A, B, C, DRB1 and DQB1; roughly 560 for DQA1; approximately 610 for DPA1; roughly 450 for DPB1. Because of strong linkage in the cohort, roughly five DR-DQ haplotypes were treated as single units for association and clustering. On average, roughly 240,000 unique TCR beta nucleotide sequences were sequenced per donor among some 420 genotyped donors of the cohort, with roughly 18% of those sequences being non-productive. Points the paper makes about the study in general: Compared with equally common non-associated chains, HLA-associated TCR beta chains in a later analysis were more clonally expanded and had lower generation probabilities. In an earlier analysis of some 500 of the donors, most TCR beta V segments appeared in productive rearrangements about 87% or about 30% of the time, broadly matching IMGT annotations. Linkage disequilibrium might explain the correlated functional status among segregating V segments, but an unknown experimental factor could not be ruled out. Assigning TCR associations to individual alleles was difficult when HLA alleles, especially DR and DQ, strongly co-occurred. Specific HLA alleles were associated with 15,000 to 20,000 TCR beta sequences at a false discovery rate of 0.05 in a later analysis. A cluster of highly shared sequence variants was judged likely to represent a technical artifact of the sequencing pipeline. Seventeen rarely observed V segments, including chromosome 9 orphons, were excluded from the earlier analysis of approximately 500 of the donors because counts were too low. A later analysis reported that several top co-occurrence clusters appeared linked to parvovirus B19, influenza, CMV and Epstein-Barr virus. A later genetic analysis reported fewer N-insertions in productive TCRs among donors in an Asian-associated ancestry cluster than the roughly 700-donor mean. In the study, 150 to 200 TCR beta chains were listed as associated with cytomegalovirus. Immune exposure information for the cohort was limited to CMV serostatus. The classifier was reported to diagnose cytomegalovirus status with high specificity and sensitivity in both the original and validation cohorts. Because some donors lacked HLA typing at each locus, the association tests relied only on the typed subset. This cohort had only TCR beta chains sequenced, and the lack of alpha or paired-chain data limited which features could be detected. A few of the identified cytomegalovirus-associated TCR beta chains were confirmed in vitro to be specific for cytomegalovirus antigens. A further reported finding was that TCR beta sequences accurately predicted the HLA-A and HLA-B alleles for most subjects in the first cohort. An association between a missense DCLRE1C variant and V-gene and J-gene trimming of TCR beta chains was found in a later genetic analysis and replicated in an independent cohort. It was suggested by the authors that the approach could potentially be generalized to other disease states and immunological phenotypes. According to a later analysis, most CMV-associated TCR beta chains appeared to be HLA-restricted, and the HLA associations seemed to be driven largely by CMV exposure. Presence/absence analyses assumed roughly uniform sequencing depth across donors, an assumption that may not hold. According to a later analysis, TCR association rates differed among HLA loci, with DRB1 alleles showing the most associated TCRs and HLA-C alleles showing the fewest. Some IMGT-functional V segments, including TRBV6-2 and TRBV6-3, could not be distinguished by the 87-base-pair reads and were therefore excluded. Most TCR sequences were observed very rarely across donors, whereas some public TCRs were present in many individuals.

The method behind the library was the immunoSEQ multiplex PCR assay. A mixture of 60 forward primers for TCR Vbeta segments and 13 reverse primers for TCR Jbeta segments was used in the multiplex PCR. Amplification of the CDR3 region of rearranged TCR beta genes was performed with a multiplex PCR assay on genomic DNA. The Illumina HiSeq System was used to sequence the amplified TCR beta libraries as 87-base-pair reads. The paper's processing steps were these. Across the 670 or so repertoires, a later analysis counted about 81 million unique TCR beta chains, 9 million to 14 million of which were shared by at least two donors. Raw reads were error-corrected and collapsed into unique sequences by a nearest-neighbor algorithm in which closely related sequences were merged to remove PCR and sequencing errors. V, D and J gene segments were assigned by aligning CDR3 sequences to IMGT reference sequences. Each retained sequence needed at least a six-nucleotide match to both a V gene segment and a J gene segment. A rearrangement was called productive if the CDR3 had no stop codons and remained in frame with V and J, and every other rearrangement was called non-productive. Following IMGT convention, CDR3 was defined as the stretch from the second conserved V-encoded cysteine to the conserved J-encoded phenylalanine. The earlier analysis of 587 of the donors excluded sequences that lacked an unambiguous match to a single V gene segment. An earlier analysis of 550 to 650 of the donors classified V segments as functional when productive rearrangements were above 56.7% and as segregating when the standard deviation between donors was above 5%. A statistical classification framework was built to diagnose cytomegalovirus status from the catalog of TCR beta chain sequences. In a later analysis, V and J genes were assigned by comparing TCR nucleotide sequences against IMGT/GENE-DB human TR gene sequences. Using the TCRdist pipeline, a later analysis assigned CDR3 sequences along with most-parsimonious VDJ recombination scenarios. In a later analysis, every TCR beta chain was defined by the combination of its CDR3 amino acid sequence and its V-gene family, and reads without a unique V-gene family were dropped. As a way to deal with suspected cross-contamination and a sequencing artifact, a later analysis dropped hundreds of nucleotide sequences that were highly shared and had low generation probability. A later analysis calculated a clonal expansion index for each public chain from normalized within-repertoire ranks of inferred template counts. In a later analysis, generation probabilities were computed with a VDJ recombination model fitted to out-of-frame rearrangements, and the resulting probabilities were checked against IGoR. Hypergeometric tests were used in a later analysis to score TCR-TCR, TCR-HLA and TCR-CMV co-occurrence, with a repertoire-size bias correction applied to the TCR pairs. To estimate false discovery rates, a later analysis permuted the HLA or CMV assignments 20 times. A later analysis grouped co-occurring TCRs with DBSCAN, adding TCRdist sequence similarity when clustering within HLA-allele-positive subsets. Repertoires with fewer than 30,000 or more than 120,000 public chains, plus five repertoires with anomalous nucleotide sharing, were excluded from co-occurrence clustering. TCRdb provides this immuneACCESS table in a form limited to in-frame rearrangements. Some clones are lacking; in checked studies, under half of them reflect an unresolved V gene, and why the rest are absent is not known. The V and J calls and clone size were taken over from that table, and D and trimming were inferred from the DNA. Counted in this sample were 150,000 to 200,000 clones; roughly four fifths of them appeared once. The top ten hold roughly 4.3% of the sample.

A word on this clone: Its antigen remains undetermined. Per-base qualities were not stored, and no clone one base away is much larger.

Germline trimming: 7 bases from V, 6 bases from J; junction bases outside gene matches: 7. The germline V gene (reference sequence) yields MNHEY for CDR1 and SMNVEV for CDR2. The CDR3 starts with the cysteine, ends with the phenylalanine, and has 15 residues. Only the CDR3 DNA stays, 45 bases, in frame from base 1. The cohort was made up of 666 healthy bone marrow donors. At the time of sampling, every cohort member was nominally healthy, though immune exposures that went unrecorded were likely present. The donor tested CMV seropositive and was one of the 289 seropositive cohort members. A peripheral blood sample was collected from each donor, and TCR beta sequencing was performed on peripheral blood mononuclear cells. The Qiagen DNeasy Blood Extraction Kit was used to extract genomic DNA from the blood cell samples.

The sample comprised PBMCs. The sequence derives from a man aged 45-65 years in good health and CMV-seropositive. The V and J segments used are TRBV27 and TRBJ1-6, with TRBD1 matching 9 junction bases. The sequence in DNA is TGTGCCAGCACCGAACAGGGGGCGCGTAATTCACCCCTCCACTTT. This gives the protein CASTEQGARNSPLHF.